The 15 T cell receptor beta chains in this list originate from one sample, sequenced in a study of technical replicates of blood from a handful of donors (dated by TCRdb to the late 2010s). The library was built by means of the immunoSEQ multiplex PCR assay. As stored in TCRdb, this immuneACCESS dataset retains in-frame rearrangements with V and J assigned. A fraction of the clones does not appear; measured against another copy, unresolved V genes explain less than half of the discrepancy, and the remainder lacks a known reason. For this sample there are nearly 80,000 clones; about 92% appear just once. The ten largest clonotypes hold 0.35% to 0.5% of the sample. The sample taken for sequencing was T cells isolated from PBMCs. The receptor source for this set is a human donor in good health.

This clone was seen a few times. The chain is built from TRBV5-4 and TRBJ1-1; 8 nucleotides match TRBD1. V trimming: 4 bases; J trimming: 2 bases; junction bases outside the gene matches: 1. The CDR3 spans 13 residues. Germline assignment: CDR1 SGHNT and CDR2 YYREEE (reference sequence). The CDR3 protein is CASSGQGNTEAFF. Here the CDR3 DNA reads TGTGCCAGCAGCGGACAGGGAAACACTGAAGCTTTCTTT.

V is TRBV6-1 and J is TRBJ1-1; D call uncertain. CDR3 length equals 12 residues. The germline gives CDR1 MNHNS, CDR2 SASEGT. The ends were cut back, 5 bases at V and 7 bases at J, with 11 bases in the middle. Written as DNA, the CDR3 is TGTGCCAGCAGTTCTTGGGGAGGTGAAGCTTTCTTT. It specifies CASSSWGGEAFF.

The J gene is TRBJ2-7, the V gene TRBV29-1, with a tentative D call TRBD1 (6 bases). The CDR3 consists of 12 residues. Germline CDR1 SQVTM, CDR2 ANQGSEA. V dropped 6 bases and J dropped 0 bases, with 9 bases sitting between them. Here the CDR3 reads CSVMTGSYEQYF. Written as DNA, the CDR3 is TGCAGCGTAATGACAGGCTCCTACGAGCAGTACTTC.

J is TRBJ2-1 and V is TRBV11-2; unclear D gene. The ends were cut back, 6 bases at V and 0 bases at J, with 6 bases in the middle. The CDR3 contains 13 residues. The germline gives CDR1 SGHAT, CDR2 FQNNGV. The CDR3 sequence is CASSGLSYNEQFF. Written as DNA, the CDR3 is TGTGCCAGCAGTGGCCTCTCCTACAATGAGCAGTTCTTC.

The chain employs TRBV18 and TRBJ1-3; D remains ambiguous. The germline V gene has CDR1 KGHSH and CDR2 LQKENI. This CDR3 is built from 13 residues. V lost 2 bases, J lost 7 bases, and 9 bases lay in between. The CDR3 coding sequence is TGTGCCAGCTCACCAGGACTAAGTAACACCATATATTTT. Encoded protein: CASSPGLSNTIYF.

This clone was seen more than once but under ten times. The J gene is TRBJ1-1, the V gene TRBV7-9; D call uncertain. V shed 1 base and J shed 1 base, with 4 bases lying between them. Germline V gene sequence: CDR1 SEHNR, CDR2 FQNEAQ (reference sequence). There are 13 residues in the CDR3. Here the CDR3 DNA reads TGTGCCAGCAGCTTAGACAGGAACACTGAAGCTTTCTTT. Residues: CASSLDRNTEAFF.

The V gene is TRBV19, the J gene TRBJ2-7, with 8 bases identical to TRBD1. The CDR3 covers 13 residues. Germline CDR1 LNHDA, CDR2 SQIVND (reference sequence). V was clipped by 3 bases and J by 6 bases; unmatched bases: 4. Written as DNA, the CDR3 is TGTGCCAGTAGTATTCAGGGGGCTCCCGAGCAGTACTTC. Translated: CASSIQGAPEQYF.

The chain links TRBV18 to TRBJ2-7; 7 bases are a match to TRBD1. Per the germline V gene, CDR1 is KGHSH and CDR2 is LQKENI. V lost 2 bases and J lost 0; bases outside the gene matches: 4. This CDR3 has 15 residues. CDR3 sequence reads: CASSPTGESSYEQYF. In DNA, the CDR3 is TGTGCCAGCTCACCAACAGGGGAGAGCTCCTACGAGCAGTACTTC.

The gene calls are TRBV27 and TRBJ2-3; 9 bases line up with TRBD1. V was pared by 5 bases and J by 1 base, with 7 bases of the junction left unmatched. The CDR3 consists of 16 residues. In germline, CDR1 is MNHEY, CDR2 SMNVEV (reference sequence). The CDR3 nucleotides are TGTGCCAGCAGTAGCGGGACAGGGTTGGGCACAGATACGCAGTATTTT. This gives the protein CASSSGTGLGTDTQYF.

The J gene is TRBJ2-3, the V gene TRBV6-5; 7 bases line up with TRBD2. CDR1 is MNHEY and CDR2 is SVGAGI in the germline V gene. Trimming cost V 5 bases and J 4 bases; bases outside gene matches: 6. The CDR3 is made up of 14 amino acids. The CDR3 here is CASSGPGRADTQYF. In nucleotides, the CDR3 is TGTGCCAGCAGTGGGCCAGGGAGGGCAGATACGCAGTATTTT.

CDR3 in DNA: TGTGCCAGTAGTACGACAGATTATAGCAATCAGCCCCAGCATTTT. Protein product: CASSTTDYSNQPQHF. The chain carries TRBV19 and TRBJ1-5; D may be TRBD1 (5 bases). The CDR3 covers 15 residues. The V end was cut by 4 bases, the J end by 0 bases, with 10 bases between. From germline, CDR1 is LNHDA and CDR2 SQIVND (reference sequence).

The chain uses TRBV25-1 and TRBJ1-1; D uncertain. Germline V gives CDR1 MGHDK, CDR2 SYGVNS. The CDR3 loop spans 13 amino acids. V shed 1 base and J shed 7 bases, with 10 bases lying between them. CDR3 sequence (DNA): TGTGCCAGCAGTGAATTAGCGGGGTTTGAAGCTTTCTTT. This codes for CASSELAGFEAFF.

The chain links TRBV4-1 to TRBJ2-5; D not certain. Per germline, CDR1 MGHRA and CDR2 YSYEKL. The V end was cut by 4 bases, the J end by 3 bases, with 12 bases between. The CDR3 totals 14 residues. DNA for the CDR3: TGCGCCAGCAGCCTAAACGCGGCAAAAGAGACCCAGTACTTC. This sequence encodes CASSLNAAKETQYF.

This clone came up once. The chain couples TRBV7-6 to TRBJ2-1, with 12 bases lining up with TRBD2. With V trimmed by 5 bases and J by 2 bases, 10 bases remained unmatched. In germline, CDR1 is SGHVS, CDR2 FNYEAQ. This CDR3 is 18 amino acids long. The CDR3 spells CASSLGLAGGKTYNEQFF. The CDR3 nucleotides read TGTGCCAGCAGCCTGGGGCTAGCGGGAGGGAAAACCTACAATGAGCAGTTCTTC.

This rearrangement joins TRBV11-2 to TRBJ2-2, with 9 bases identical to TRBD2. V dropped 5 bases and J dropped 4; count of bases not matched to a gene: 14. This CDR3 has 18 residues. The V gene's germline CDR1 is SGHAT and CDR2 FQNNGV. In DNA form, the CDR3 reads TGTGCCAGCAGCCCGCAGGTCGCTAGCGGGATATTCACCGGGGAGCTGTTTTTT. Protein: CASSPQVASGIFTGELFF.